The rows below give T cell receptor beta chains drawn from one sample of a study of blood T cell repertoires in COVID-19. Generated by immunoSEQ multiplex PCR, the TCRdb table keeps only in-frame clones and is missing some. The sample has about 120,000 clones; roughly 89% are singletons. The sequencing input was peripheral blood. The receptors come from a woman in her 50s with acute or convalescent COVID-19. Both conserved end residues are part of each CDR3. D genes are given only for firm matches. Size is stated for part of the rows, as once, few or many counts, or as a class when the clone is expanded.

d_call	v_call	clone_size	j_call	cdr3_nt	cdr3_aa
-	TRBV18	-	TRBJ1-5	TGTGCCAGCTCACCGTACGGGGACATCAATCAGCCCCAGCATTTT	CASSPYGDINQPQHF
TRBD2	TRBV24-1	-	TRBJ2-1	TGTGCCACCAGTGATTTATACGCCGGGACTAGCGGGACCTTTTACAATGAGCAGTTCTTC	CATSDLYAGTSGTFYNEQFF
TRBD1	TRBV30	-	TRBJ1-3	TGTGCCTGCGGACCGGGACAGAGCTCTGGAAACACCATATATTTT	CACGPGQSSGNTIYF
-	TRBV5-1	-	TRBJ2-2	TGCGCCAGCAGCTCGGACAGTGTGAACACCGGGGAGCTGTTTTTT	CASSSDSVNTGELFF
TRBD2	TRBV15	-	TRBJ2-3	TGTGCCACCAGCAGGGCAACTAGCGGACGAAGCACAGATACGCAGTATTTT	CATSRATSGRSTDTQYF
TRBD1	TRBV19	-	TRBJ1-3	TGTGCCAGTAGTCCCACAGGGGAACTTGGTGGAAACACCATATATTTT	CASSPTGELGGNTIYF
TRBD1	TRBV9	-	TRBJ2-3	TGTGCCAGCAGCGCCCGACAGGGAATTTCAGATACGCAGTATTTT	CASSARQGISDTQYF
-	TRBV7-8	-	TRBJ2-7	TGTGCCAGCAGCCCACACTACGAGCAGTACTTC	CASSPHYEQYF
TRBD2	TRBV5-1	-	TRBJ2-7	TGCGCCAGCGCCCCACTAGCGGGAGAGACCTACGAGCAGTACTTC	CASAPLAGETYEQYF
TRBD2	TRBV14	-	TRBJ2-7	TGTGCCAGCAGCCCGGGACTAGCGGGAGGTTCCTACGAGCAGTACTTC	CASSPGLAGGSYEQYF
-	TRBV10-3	-	TRBJ2-6	TGTGCCATCACTCCGGGTGGGGCCAACGTCCTGACTTTC	CAITPGGANVLTF
-	TRBV7-2	-	TRBJ1-1	TGTGCCAGCAGTTTACAGGGATACACTGAAGCTTTCTTT	CASSLQGYTEAFF
-	TRBV10-2	-	TRBJ2-7	TGCGCCAGCAGTGATGGGGGGTACGAGCAGTACTTC	CASSDGGYEQYF
TRBD1	TRBV11-3	-	TRBJ2-3	TGTGCCAGCAGCTCGGAGGGGACAGGGATTAAAGATACGCAGTATTTT	CASSSEGTGIKDTQYF
-	TRBV19	-	TRBJ2-1	TGTGCCAGTAGTATTTCCGGGTTATACTATCGCAATGAGCAGTTCTTC	CASSISGLYYRNEQFF
-	TRBV9	-	TRBJ1-2	TGTGCCAGCAGCGCAGGAACAGGGAGCGGCTACACCTTC	CASSAGTGSGYTF
-	TRBV2	-	TRBJ1-1	TGTGCCAGCAACGGGGGAATTGCTGAAGCTTTCTTT	CASNGGIAEAFF
-	TRBV6-5	-	TRBJ1-6	TGTGCCAGCAGTCTAGACAGATATAATTCACCCCTCCACTTT	CASSLDRYNSPLHF
-	TRBV12-3/TRBV12-4	-	TRBJ1-4	TGTGCCAGCAGTCCCCGGGGGGGAAAACTGTTTTTT	CASSPRGGKLFF
TRBD1	TRBV29-1	-	TRBJ1-2	TGCAGCGTTCTAGGGACAGCGTATGGCTACACCTTC	CSVLGTAYGYTF
TRBD1	TRBV5-1	-	TRBJ1-1	TGCGCCAGCGCCCAGGACAGGGCGGACACTGAAGCTTTCTTT	CASAQDRADTEAFF
-	TRBV29-1	-	TRBJ1-5	TGCAGCGCCCAGGAGGGAAATCAGCCCCAGCATTTT	CSAQEGNQPQHF
TRBD1	TRBV30	-	TRBJ2-6	TGTGCCTGGATCTCGGGACAGGCCTTCTCTGGGGCCAACGTCCTGACTTTC	CAWISGQAFSGANVLTF
-	TRBV7-9	few	TRBJ2-7	TGTGCCAGCGGGCAGGGATCGGGCGAGCAGTACTTC	CASGQGSGEQYF
TRBD1	TRBV27	-	TRBJ1-2	TGTGCCAGCAGTTCTGGACAGGGAGGGCTCGCTAACTATGGCTACACCTTC	CASSSGQGGLANYGYTF
TRBD1	TRBV2	-	TRBJ1-4	TGTGCCAGCAGTGCCCCGACAGGGGAGGGTGAAAAACTGTTTTTT	CASSAPTGEGEKLFF
-	TRBV4-3	-	TRBJ1-1	TGCGCCAGCAGCCAAGACCCAGGGTCCACTGAAGCTTTCTTT	CASSQDPGSTEAFF
TRBD1	TRBV10-3	once	TRBJ2-3	TGTGCCATCAGCGGGACAGGGAAAGGTACAGATACGCAGTATTTT	CAISGTGKGTDTQYF
-	TRBV9	few	TRBJ2-2	TGTGCCAGCAGCGTAGCTTGGGGGCTTGGCACCGGGGAGCTGTTTTTT	CASSVAWGLGTGELFF
-	TRBV7-4	-	TRBJ1-1	TGTGCCAGCAGCTTAGATATCCAGGGCTGTCGAAACACTGAAGCTTTCTTT	CASSLDIQGCRNTEAFF
TRBD1	TRBV5-1	-	TRBJ2-1	TGCGCCAGCAGCTTGGGCAGGGGGCAGAATGAGCAGTTCTTC	CASSLGRGQNEQFF
-	TRBV5-1	-	TRBJ2-5	TGCGCCAGCAGCCTAGAAGAGACCCAGTACTTC	CASSLEETQYF
-	TRBV9	-	TRBJ2-2	TGTGCCAGCAGCGCTGTAACCGGGGAGCTGTTTTTT	CASSAVTGELFF
-	TRBV7-8	-	TRBJ1-5	TGTGCCAGCAGCGACCGGGACTCTATCATGCCCCAGCATTTT	CASSDRDSIMPQHF
-	TRBV7-9	few	TRBJ2-1	TGTGCCAGCAGCCCAAGCAGAGGAACTAGCAATTTGAATGAGCAGTTCTTC	CASSPSRGTSNLNEQFF
TRBD2	TRBV6-2/TRBV6-3	-	TRBJ2-1	TGTGCCAGCAGTTACGCCGGGACTACAACCTACAATGAGCAGTTCTTC	CASSYAGTTTYNEQFF
TRBD1	TRBV19	-	TRBJ1-1	TGTGCCAGTAGTTTCCAGACAGGGACTGAAGCTTTCTTT	CASSFQTGTEAFF
TRBD2	TRBV19	-	TRBJ2-3	TGTGCCAGTAGTCCAGCGGGGGGCCGGAGCACAGATACGCAGTATTTT	CASSPAGGRSTDTQYF
TRBD1	TRBV7-9	-	TRBJ1-2	TGTGCCAGCAGCCCGGGGACAGGGTCGTATGGCTACACCTTC	CASSPGTGSYGYTF
TRBD1	TRBV7-9	-	TRBJ1-2	TGTGCCAGCAGCTTAGCGATCAGGACAGGGTATGGCTACACCTTC	CASSLAIRTGYGYTF
-	TRBV28	-	TRBJ1-2	TGTGCCAGCAGTACTGCCCAGGGGTTCAACTATGGCTACACCTTC	CASSTAQGFNYGYTF
-	TRBV11-2	-	TRBJ1-5	TGTGCCAGCAGCCAGGGCGCCCGGAGTAATCAGCCCCAGCATTTT	CASSQGARSNQPQHF
-	TRBV10-3	-	TRBJ1-6	TGTGCCATCAATTCGGGGGGAAATTCACCCCTCCACTTT	CAINSGGNSPLHF
TRBD1	TRBV12-5	-	TRBJ1-5	TGTGCTAGTGGCCTAGGGACAGGGGTAAATCAGCCCCAGCATTTT	CASGLGTGVNQPQHF
TRBD1	TRBV3-1/TRBV3-2	-	TRBJ2-7	TGTGCCAGCAGCCAGAGTTCGGGGACAGAAGGCGAGCAGTACTTC	CASSQSSGTEGEQYF
TRBD1	TRBV25-1	-	TRBJ1-1	TGTGCCAGCATTTCGGACAGGACTGAAGCTTTCTTT	CASISDRTEAFF
-	TRBV20-1	-	TRBJ2-5	TGCAGTGCTAGTCTCTCCGGGAGCTCGGAGACCCAGTACTTC	CSASLSGSSETQYF
TRBD2	TRBV2	-	TRBJ2-1	TGTGCCAGCGCTAGCGGGAGGGCCTACAATGAGCAGTTCTTC	CASASGRAYNEQFF
TRBD2	TRBV5-1	-	TRBJ2-3	TGCGCCAGCAGCTTGGCCGGGACTAGCCCAGATACGCAGTATTTT	CASSLAGTSPDTQYF
-	TRBV6-2/TRBV6-3	few	TRBJ2-1	TGTGCCAGCAGTTCGGGTGGACAAACCTACAATGAGCAGTTCTTC	CASSSGGQTYNEQFF
-	TRBV5-4	-	TRBJ2-6	TGTGCCAGCGCGGTCTCTGGGGCCAACGTCCTGACTTTC	CASAVSGANVLTF
-	TRBV28	-	TRBJ1-1	TGTGCCAGCAGTTTGGGGGGGGCGAGGACTGAAGCTTTCTTT	CASSLGGARTEAFF
-	TRBV6-5	-	TRBJ1-5	TGTGCCAGCAGTCCCTCAGGGGCTAGCAATCAGCCCCAGCATTTT	CASSPSGASNQPQHF
TRBD1	TRBV13	-	TRBJ1-1	TGTGCCAGCAGCCTAACAGGGGGTTTGTCTGAAGCTTTCTTT	CASSLTGGLSEAFF
-	TRBV5-4	-	TRBJ2-7	TGTGCCAGCAGCTCTCAATACGGGATGACCTACGAGCAGTACTTC	CASSSQYGMTYEQYF
TRBD1	TRBV7-3	-	TRBJ1-5	TGTGCCAGCAGCCCCCGGACAGGGGATAGGAATCAGCCCCAGCATTTT	CASSPRTGDRNQPQHF
-	TRBV7-2	-	TRBJ2-1	TGTGCCAGCAGCCCTCGTGGGGGGAGCTCCTACAATGAGCAGTTCTTC	CASSPRGGSSYNEQFF
TRBD2	TRBV4-3	-	TRBJ2-2	TGCGCCAGCAGCCGGACTAGCGGGGGAACCGGGGAGCTGTTTTTT	CASSRTSGGTGELFF
TRBD1	TRBV5-1	once	TRBJ2-3	TGCGCCAGCAATTGGGACAGGAGTTACACAGATACGCAGTATTTT	CASNWDRSYTDTQYF
-	TRBV7-2	-	TRBJ2-7	TGTGCCAGCAGCTTAGTCAGCGGGCCTACCTACGAGCAGTACTTC	CASSLVSGPTYEQYF